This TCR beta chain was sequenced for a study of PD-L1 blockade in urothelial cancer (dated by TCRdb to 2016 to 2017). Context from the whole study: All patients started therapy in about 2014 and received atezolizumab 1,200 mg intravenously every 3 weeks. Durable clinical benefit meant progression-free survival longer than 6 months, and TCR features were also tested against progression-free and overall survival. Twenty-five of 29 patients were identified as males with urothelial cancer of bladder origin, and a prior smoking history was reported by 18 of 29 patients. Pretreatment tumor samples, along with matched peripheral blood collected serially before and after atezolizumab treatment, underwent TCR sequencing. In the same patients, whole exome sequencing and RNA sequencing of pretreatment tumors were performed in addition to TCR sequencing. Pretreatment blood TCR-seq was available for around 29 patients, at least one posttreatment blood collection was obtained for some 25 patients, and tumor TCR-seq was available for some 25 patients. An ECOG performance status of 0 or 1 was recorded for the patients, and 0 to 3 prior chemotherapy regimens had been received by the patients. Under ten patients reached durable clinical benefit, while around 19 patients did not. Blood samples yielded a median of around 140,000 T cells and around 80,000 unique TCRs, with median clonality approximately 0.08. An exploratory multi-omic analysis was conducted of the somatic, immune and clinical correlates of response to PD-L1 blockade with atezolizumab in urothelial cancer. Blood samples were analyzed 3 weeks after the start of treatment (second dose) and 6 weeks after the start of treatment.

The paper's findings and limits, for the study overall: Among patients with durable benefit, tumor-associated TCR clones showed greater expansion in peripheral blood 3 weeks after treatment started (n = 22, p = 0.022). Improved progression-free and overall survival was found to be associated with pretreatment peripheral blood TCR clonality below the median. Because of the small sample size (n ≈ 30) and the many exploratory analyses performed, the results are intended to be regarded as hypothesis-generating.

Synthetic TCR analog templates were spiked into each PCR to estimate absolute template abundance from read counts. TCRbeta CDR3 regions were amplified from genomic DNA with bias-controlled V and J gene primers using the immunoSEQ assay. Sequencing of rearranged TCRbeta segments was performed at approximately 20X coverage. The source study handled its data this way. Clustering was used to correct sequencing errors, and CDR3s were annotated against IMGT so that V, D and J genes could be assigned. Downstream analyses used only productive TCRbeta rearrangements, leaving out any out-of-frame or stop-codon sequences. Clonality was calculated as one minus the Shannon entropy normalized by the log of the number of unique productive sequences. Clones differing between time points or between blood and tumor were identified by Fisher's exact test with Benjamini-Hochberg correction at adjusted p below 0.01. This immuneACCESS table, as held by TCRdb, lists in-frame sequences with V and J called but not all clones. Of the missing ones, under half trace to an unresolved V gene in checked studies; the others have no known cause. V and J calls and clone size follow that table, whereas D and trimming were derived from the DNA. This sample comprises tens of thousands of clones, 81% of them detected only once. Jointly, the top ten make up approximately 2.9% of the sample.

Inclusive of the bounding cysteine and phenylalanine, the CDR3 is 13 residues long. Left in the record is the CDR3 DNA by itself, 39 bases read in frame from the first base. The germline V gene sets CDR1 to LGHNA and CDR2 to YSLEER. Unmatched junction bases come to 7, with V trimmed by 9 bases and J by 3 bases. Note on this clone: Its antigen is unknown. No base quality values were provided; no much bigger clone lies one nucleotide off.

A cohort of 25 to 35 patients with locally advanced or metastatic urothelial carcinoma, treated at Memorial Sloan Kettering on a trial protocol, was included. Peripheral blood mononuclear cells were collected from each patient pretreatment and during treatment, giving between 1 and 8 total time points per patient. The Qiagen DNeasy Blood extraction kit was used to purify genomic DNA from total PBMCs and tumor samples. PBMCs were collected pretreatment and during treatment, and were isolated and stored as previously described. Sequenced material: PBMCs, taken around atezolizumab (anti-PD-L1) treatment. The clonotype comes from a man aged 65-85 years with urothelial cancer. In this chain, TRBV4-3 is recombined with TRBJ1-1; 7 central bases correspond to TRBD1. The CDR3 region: CASTRGFDTEAFF. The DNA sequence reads TGCGCCAGTACCAGGGGGTTTGACACTGAAGCTTTCTTT.